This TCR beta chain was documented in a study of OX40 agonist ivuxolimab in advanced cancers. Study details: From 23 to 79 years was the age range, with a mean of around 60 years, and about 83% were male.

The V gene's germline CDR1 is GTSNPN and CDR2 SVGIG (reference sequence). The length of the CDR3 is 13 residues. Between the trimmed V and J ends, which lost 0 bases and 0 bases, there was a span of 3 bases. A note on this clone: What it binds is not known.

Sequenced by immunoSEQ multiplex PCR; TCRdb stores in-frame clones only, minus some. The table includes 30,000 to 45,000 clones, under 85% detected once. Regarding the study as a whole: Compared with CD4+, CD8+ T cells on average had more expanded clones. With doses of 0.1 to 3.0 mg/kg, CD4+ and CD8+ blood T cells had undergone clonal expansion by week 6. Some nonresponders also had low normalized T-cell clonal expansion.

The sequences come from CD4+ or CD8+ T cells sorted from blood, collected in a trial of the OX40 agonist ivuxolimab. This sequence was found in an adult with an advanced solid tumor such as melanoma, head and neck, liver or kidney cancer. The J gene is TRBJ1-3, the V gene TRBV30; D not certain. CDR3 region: CAWSVGSGNTIYF. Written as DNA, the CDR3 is TGTGCCTGGAGTGTAGGCTCTGGAAACACCATATATTTT.